These 11 T cell receptor beta chains came from one sample sequenced in a study of OX40 agonist ivuxolimab in advanced cancers. Libraries came from the immunoSEQ multiplex PCR assay. What TCRdb holds here is the immuneACCESS table cut down to in-frame rearrangements. Part of the clones is not present; checked against another copy, under half of the missing clones reflect an unresolved V gene, and the others are unexplained. The sample table holds fewer than 70,000 clones, of which around nine tenths were seen once. The top ten clones comprise around 0.56% of the sample. The source material was CD4+ or CD8+ T cells sorted from blood, sampled in a trial of the OX40 agonist ivuxolimab. The receptors were sampled from an adult with an advanced solid tumor such as melanoma, head and neck, liver or kidney cancer.

The V gene is TRBV11-3, the J gene TRBJ1-3; D remains unclear. CDR1 and CDR2 (germline): SGHNT, YENEEA. The CDR3 has 16 residues. With 4 bases removed from V and 1 base from J, the gap between germline ends came to 14 bases. The CDR3 protein is CASSSGGVFSGNTIYF. The DNA for the CDR3 is TGTGCCAGCAGCTCGGGCGGGGTGTTTTCTGGAAACACCATATATTTT.

Comments on this clone: One end of the junction is discordant with germline, which a read error may explain. The chain combines TRBV4-1 with TRBJ2-1; maybe TRBD2 (5 bases). The CDR3 totals 14 residues. The germline gives CDR1 MGHRA, CDR2 YSYEKL. The CDR3 here is CASSQPDRTPGIIF. Here the CDR3 DNA reads TGCGCCAGCAGCCAACCCGACCGGACTCCCGGGATCATCTTC.

In its sample, this clone was seen once. This chain links TRBV27 with TRBJ1-2; TRBD1 might be the D (5 bases). V was pared by 6 bases and J by 2 bases, with 16 bases between. This CDR3 is 15 amino acids long. The germline V gene encodes CDR1 MNHEY and CDR2 SMNVEV (reference sequence). The CDR3 nucleotides read TGTGCCAGCAGAAATATAGGGACGGGAAACTATGGCTACACCTTC. Its translation is CASRNIGTGNYGYTF.

This chain uses TRBV7-6 with TRBJ1-4; possibly TRBD1 for D (6 bases). CDR1 SGHVS and CDR2 FNYEAQ come from the germline V gene. Between the trimmed V and J ends, which lost 3 bases and 3 bases, there was a span of 14 bases. The CDR3 length is 16 residues. As DNA, the CDR3 is TGTGCCAGCAGCTTTTCAGGGGTGCGGGCTAATGAAAAACTGTTTTTT. This encodes CASSFSGVRANEKLFF. Complete variable domain (other parts from reference TRBV7-6 and TRBJ1-4): GAGVSQSPRYKVTKRGQDVALRCDPISGHVSLYWYRQALGQGPEFLTYFNYEAQQDKSGLPNDRFSAERPEGSISTLTIQRTEQRDSAMYRCASSFSGVRANEKLFFGSGTQLSVL.

This chain uses TRBV6-1 with TRBJ2-4; TRBD1 is a possible D gene (5 bases). V was shortened by 2 bases and J by 0 bases, with 8 bases between the two germline ends. Germline CDR1 and CDR2: MNHNS and SASEGT. CDR3 size: 15 residues. CDR3 in amino acids: CASSEIGEAKNIQYF. In DNA, the CDR3 is TGTGCCAGCAGTGAAATAGGGGAAGCCAAAAACATTCAGTACTTC.

The J gene is TRBJ2-2, the V gene TRBV29-1; D perhaps matches TRBD1 (5 bases). Germline V lookup: CDR1 SQVTM, CDR2 ANQGSEA. There are 12 residues in the CDR3. Trimming pared 6 bases from V and 7 bases from J, leaving 12 bases between. The CDR3 loop is CSVPGIYGELFF. Here the CDR3 DNA reads TGCAGCGTCCCAGGGATATACGGGGAGCTGTTTTTT.

The chain recombines TRBV5-1 with TRBJ2-7, with a weak D call TRBD1 (6 bases). Germline V gives CDR1 SGHRS, CDR2 YFSETQ. The CDR3 sequence is 12 residues long. V lost 4 bases and J lost 3, with 8 bases in between. DNA of the CDR3: TGCGCCAGCAGCCGGGACAACTACGAGCAGTACTTC. Its protein product is CASSRDNYEQYF.

This clone showed up just a few times. This sample also contains other DNA sequences that code for the same CDR3. This chain uses TRBV11-2 with TRBJ1-1; D gene unclear. V gave up 2 bases and J gave up 1 base, with 5 bases separating them. Germline values: CDR1 SGHAT, CDR2 FQNNGV. The CDR3 is 13 residues long. The CDR3 DNA is TGTGCCAGCAGCTTATCCGGGAACACTGAAGCTTTCTTT. Translated: CASSLSGNTEAFF.

The gene calls are TRBV9 and TRBJ2-1; 7 nucleotides agree with TRBD1. From germline, CDR1 is SGDLS and CDR2 YYNGEE. This CDR3 has 13 amino acids. With 0 bases clipped from V and 8 bases from J, the junction kept 2 bases outside the gene matches. The CDR3: CASSVGQGYEQFF. The CDR3 DNA is TGTGCCAGCAGCGTAGGACAGGGTTATGAGCAGTTCTTC.

Here the CDR3 DNA reads TGTGCCAGCAGTCCCGTTAACACAGGGGCTACTGAAGCTTTCTTT. Translated: CASSPVNTGATEAFF. This chain uses TRBV5-4 with TRBJ1-1, with 7 positions matching TRBD1. CDR3 length equals 15 residues. J gave up 5 bases and V 5 bases, and 12 bases lay outside the gene matches. From germline, CDR1 is SGHNT and CDR2 YYREEE (reference sequence).

The V call is TRBV6-5, the J call TRBJ2-1, with 9 positions matching TRBD2. The length of the CDR3 is 15 residues. V dropped 4 bases and J dropped 1; count of bases not matched to a gene: 2. Germline CDR1 reads MNHEY; CDR2 reads SVGAGI. The CDR3 loop is CASSLAGASYNEQFF. The CDR3 coding sequence is TGTGCCAGCAGTTTAGCGGGAGCGTCCTACAATGAGCAGTTCTTC.